One sample yielded the 26 T cell receptor beta chains listed below, sequenced in a study of T cells after yellow fever vaccination. Via MiXCR, TCRdb re-called the 5' RACE reads, giving one row per CDR3 protein. The table has about 340,000 distinct CDR3 sequences, 8.5% to 9% seen once. This material consisted of PBMCs, taken on the day of the first yellow fever vaccination. Source of these receptors: a man younger than 30 who received the YFV17D yellow fever vaccine.

The genes are TRBV13 and TRBJ2-2; TRBD2 agrees at 10 bases. V lost 5 bases to trimming and J lost 7 bases; unmatched junction nucleotides: 16. There are 18 residues in the CDR3. The germline V gene encodes CDR1 PRHDT and CDR2 FYEKMQ (reference sequence). This CDR3 reads CASSHERGGLSFGGELFF. CDR3 bases: TGTGCCAGCAGCCATGAGCGGGGGGGCCTTTCCTTCGGCGGGGAGCTGTTTTTT.

This sequence joins TRBV7-2 and TRBJ1-3; D unclear. The CDR3 spans 15 residues. V was trimmed by 3 bases and J by 0 bases, leaving 9 bases between them. Germline-derived CDR1 and CDR2 are SGHTA and FQGNSA. The CDR3 DNA is TGTGCCAGCAGCTTTCGGGTAAACTCTGGAAACACCATATATTTT. Its protein is CASSFRVNSGNTIYF. Together with reference TRBV7-2 and TRBJ1-3, the CDR3 gives the full variable domain: GAGVSQSPSNKVTEKGKDVELRCDPISGHTALYWYRQSLGQGLEFLIYFQGNSAPDKSGLPSDRFSAERTGGSVSTLTIQRTQQEDSAVYLCASSFRVNSGNTIYFGEGSWLTVV.

This clonotype was counted ten times or more. The chain has TRBV7-2 and TRBJ2-1; D not resolved. Trimming stripped 3 bases from V and 5 bases from J, with 2 bases between. This CDR3 spans 11 amino acids. Germline CDR1 and CDR2: SGHTA and FQGNSA. The chain's CDR3 is CASSFHNEQFF. For the CDR3, the DNA is TGTGCCAGCAGCTTCCACAATGAGCAGTTCTTC. The full variable domain, rest sourced from reference TRBV7-2 and TRBJ2-1, is GAGVSQSPSNKVTEKGKDVELRCDPISGHTALYWYRQSLGQGLEFLIYFQGNSAPDKSGLPSDRFSAERTGGSVSTLTIQRTQQEDSAVYLCASSFHNEQFFGPGTRLTVL.

In its sample, this clonotype was seen many times. V and J are TRBV9 and TRBJ2-3; D remains ambiguous. Germline V gene data show CDR1 as SGDLS and CDR2 as YYNGEE. CDR3 size: 17 residues. The V end was cut by 0 bases, the J end by 2 bases, with 16 bases between. The CDR3: CASSVGEVVLNTDTQYF. As DNA, the CDR3 is TGTGCCAGCAGCGTAGGCGAGGTGGTTTTGAACACAGATACGCAGTATTTT.

The sample holds a few counts of this clonotype. V usage is TRBV4-2 and J usage is TRBJ1-2, with D uncertain. There are 13 residues in the CDR3. V was pared by 3 bases and J by 3 bases, with 8 bases between. Per germline, CDR1 LGHNA and CDR2 YNFKEQ. The CDR3 DNA is TGTGCCAGCAGCCAGGTCCCGGACTATGGCTACACCTTC. It is translated as CASSQVPDYGYTF.

This chain links TRBV12-3 or TRBV12-4 with TRBJ2-4; D remains ambiguous. The V gene lost 2 bases and the J gene lost 6 bases, with 8 bases spanning the gap. This CDR3 spans 13 amino acids. CDR3 protein: CASSLTTGNIQYF. CDR3 DNA sequence: TGTGCCAGCAGTTTAACGACGGGAAACATTCAGTACTTC.

This clonotype has ten or more counts. The genes are TRBV12-3 or TRBV12-4 and TRBJ2-2, with D uncertain. V was clipped by 2 bases and J by 1 base, with 8 bases between them. The CDR3 totals 15 residues. The CDR3 protein is CASSLNGQNTGELFF. The CDR3 region has the DNA TGTGCCAGCAGTTTAAACGGCCAGAACACCGGGGAGCTGTTTTTT.

This clonotype turned up a few times. The J gene is TRBJ2-2, the V gene TRBV6-2 or TRBV6-3; D is ambiguous. Trimming removed 5 bases from V and 7 bases from J, with 11 bases in between. Germline CDR1 reads MNHEY; CDR2 reads SVGEGT. The CDR3 has 13 residues. Here the CDR3 reads CASSPPLVGELFF. CDR3 nucleotides: TGTGCCAGCAGTCCCCCTCTGGTCGGGGAGCTGTTTTTT.

The table lists this clonotype with a few counts. Germline and junction disagree at one end, which may indicate a read error. The chain uses TRBV7-3 and TRBJ2-7; D ambiguous. The CDR3 is made up of 15 amino acids. Germline V gene lookup returns CDR1 SGHTA and CDR2 FQGTGA. This chain's CDR3 is CASSLSPVGPYEQYF. CDR3 coding DNA: TGTGCCAGCAGCTTATCGCCTGTTGGTCCCTATGAGCAGTACTTC.

The chain uses TRBV6-2 or TRBV6-3 and TRBJ2-1, with TRBD2 matching over 10 bases. Germline V lookup: CDR1 MNHEY, CDR2 SVGEGT. The CDR3 loop spans 17 amino acids. V lost 5 bases and J lost 9; bases outside the gene matches: 16. The CDR3 is CASSRVQRGGPGGEQFF. Written as DNA, the CDR3 is TGTGCCAGCAGTCGGGTCCAGCGGGGGGGACCGGGGGGTGAGCAGTTCTTC.

There are many counts of this clonotype. The chain carries TRBV5-1 and TRBJ2-3; tentative D call: TRBD1 (6 bases). The CDR3 is 15 residues long. Trimming took 4 bases from V and 0 from J, leaving 12 bases between them. Germline values: CDR1 SGHRS, CDR2 YFSETQ. Here the CDR3 DNA reads TGCGCCAGCAGCCCGACAGGCCCTAGCACAGATACGCAGTATTTT. Its protein product is CASSPTGPSTDTQYF.

This chain uses TRBV6-5 with TRBJ2-5; 10 nucleotides align to TRBD2. Losses at the gene ends were 2 bases for V and 0 bases for J; bases not matched to a gene: 3. Germline V CDR1 and CDR2: MNHEY, SVGAGI. The CDR3 is 16 amino acids. CDR3 loop: CASSYITSGDQETQYF. The CDR3 nucleotides are TGTGCCAGCAGTTACATCACTAGCGGGGACCAAGAGACCCAGTACTTC.

The sample holds a few counts of this clonotype. The J gene is TRBJ1-2, the V gene TRBV6-2 or TRBV6-3, with D perhaps matching TRBD1 (6 bases). The CDR3 covers 15 residues. CDR1 is MNHEY and CDR2 is SVGEGT in the germline V gene. Between the trimmed V and J ends, which lost 5 bases and 4 bases, there was a span of 17 bases. The CDR3 nucleotides read TGTGCCAGCAGTCTTTCCGTCGGACAGCCCTATGGCTACACCTTC. This encodes CASSLSVGQPYGYTF.

V is TRBV14 and J is TRBJ1-3; D ambiguous. This CDR3 region has 16 residues. Germline lookup yields CDR1 SGHDN and CDR2 FVKESK. V dropped 4 bases and J dropped 4 bases, with 17 bases sitting between them. This CDR3 is CASSPDRWPSGNTIYF. In DNA, the CDR3 is TGTGCCAGCAGCCCTGATCGATGGCCATCAGGAAACACCATATATTTT.

This clonotype was counted at least ten times. The chain recombines TRBV20-1 with TRBJ2-3; D unclear. This CDR3 region has 10 residues. Germline V lookup: CDR1 DFQATT, CDR2 SNEGSKA (reference sequence). CDR3 protein: CSARTDTQYF. CDR3 bases: TGCAGCGCCCGCACAGATACGCAGTATTTT.

This clonotype was detected only a few times. This chain uses TRBV5-1 with TRBJ1-1; D unclear. Looked up from germline, CDR1 is SGHRS and CDR2 is YFSETQ. V was pared by 4 bases and J by 1 base, with 11 bases between. The CDR3 contains 14 residues. This chain's CDR3 is CASSLGFANTEAFF. Written as DNA, the CDR3 is TGCGCCAGCAGCCTGGGGTTTGCGAACACTGAAGCTTTCTTT. The full variable domain, rest sourced from reference TRBV5-1 and TRBJ1-1, is KAGVTQTPRYLIKTRGQQVTLSCSPISGHRSVSWYQQTPGQGLQFLFEYFSETQRNKGNFPGRFSGRQFSNSRSEMNVSTLELGDSALYLCASSLGFANTEAFFGQGTRLTVV.

The V and J genes are TRBV4-1 and TRBJ1-6; possibly TRBD1 for D (5 bases). This CDR3 is built from 14 residues. Per germline, CDR1 MGHRA and CDR2 YSYEKL. Trimming shortened V by 5 bases and J by 9 bases, and 14 bases separated the two germline ends. The CDR3 DNA reads TGCGCCAGCAGCATCGGGGCCGTCGGTTCACCCCTCCACTTT. Protein sequence: CASSIGAVGSPLHF.

The V and J genes are TRBV12-3 or TRBV12-4 and TRBJ2-5; D might be TRBD1 or TRBD2, each matching 6 bases. Trimming removed 2 bases at V and 5 bases at J, with 15 bases between. The CDR3 length is 15 residues. Here the CDR3 reads CASSLSSGGGETQYF. The CDR3 DNA reads as TGTGCCAGCAGTTTAAGCTCCGGGGGCGGGGAGACCCAGTACTTC.

This clonotype occurred a few times. This chain joins TRBV4-3 and TRBJ1-2, with a possible D match to TRBD1 (5 bases). The CDR3 spans 14 residues. Trimming pared 4 bases from V and 0 bases from J, leaving 9 bases between. Germline V gene sequence: CDR1 LGHNA, CDR2 YSLEER. The CDR3 sequence is CASSRTGANYGYTF. Here the CDR3 DNA reads TGCGCCAGCAGCCGTACAGGAGCTAACTATGGCTACACCTTC.

This chain uses TRBV4-3 with TRBJ2-6, with TRBD1 identical over 8 bases. V gave up 2 bases and J gave up 0 bases; unmatched junction bases: 12. The CDR3 extends over 20 amino acids. The germline V gene encodes CDR1 LGHNA and CDR2 YSLEER. CDR3 sequence (DNA): TGCGCCAGCAGCCAAATGAACAGGGGGACTCCCTTCTCTGGGGCCAACGTCCTGACTTTC. It yields the protein CASSQMNRGTPFSGANVLTF.

This clonotype was recorded many times. The chain uses TRBV20-1 and TRBJ2-1; the match to TRBD1 covers 9 bases. Looked up from germline, CDR1 is DFQATT and CDR2 is SNEGSKA (reference sequence). Losses at the gene ends were 3 bases for V and 3 bases for J; bases not matched to a gene: 6. The CDR3 contains 15 residues. This chain's CDR3 is CSASDGGQGYNEQFF. Written as DNA, the CDR3 is TGCAGTGCTAGCGACGGGGGACAGGGCTACAATGAGCAGTTCTTC.

This clonotype has more than one count but fewer than ten. The chain uses TRBV20-1 and TRBJ1-4; no definite D call. The CDR3 runs 12 residues. Trimming cost V 3 bases and J 5 bases, with 7 bases left between them. Germline assignment: CDR1 DFQATT and CDR2 SNEGSKA (reference sequence). The CDR3 protein is CSARQENEKLFF. As DNA, the CDR3 is TGCAGTGCTAGGCAGGAGAATGAAAAACTGTTTTTT.

This clonotype was counted many times. CDR3 sequence: CSVLVGNQPQHF. Written as DNA, the CDR3 is TGCAGCGTTTTAGTAGGCAATCAGCCCCAGCATTTT. The rearrangement links TRBV29-1 to TRBJ1-5; D not certain. Trimming stripped 5 bases from V and 2 bases from J, with 7 bases between. The CDR3 sequence is 12 residues long. Germline-derived CDR1 and CDR2 are SQVTM and ANQGSEA. Complete variable domain (other parts from reference TRBV29-1 and TRBJ1-5): SAVISQKPSRDICQRGTSLTIQCQVDSQVTMMFWYRQQPGQSLTLIATANQGSEATYESGFVIDKFPISRPNLTFSTLTVSNMSPEDSSIYLCSVLVGNQPQHFGDGTRLSIL.

This clonotype was counted ten times or more. The chain links TRBV6-2 or TRBV6-3 to TRBJ2-3; 8 bases agree with TRBD1. CDR1 and CDR2 from the germline V gene are MNHEY and SVGEGT. This CDR3 comprises 12 residues. V trimming: 6 bases; J trimming: 9 bases; junction bases outside the gene matches: 5. The CDR3 DNA reads as TGTGCCAGCAGCCAAGGACAGGGCACGCAGTATTTT. Translating it yields CASSQGQGTQYF.

The chain uses TRBV24-1 and TRBJ2-3; no reliable D call. The J call may be incorrect, as the DNA end agrees better with TRBJ1-5. CDR1 and CDR2 from the germline V gene are KGHDR and SFDVKD. The CDR3 consists of 15 residues. CDR3 sequence: CATSEVAGSGDTQHF. DNA of the CDR3: TGTGCCACCAGTGAGGTAGCCGGTAGCGGGGATACGCAGCATTTT.

The rearrangement uses TRBV10-3 and TRBJ1-2; 7 bases fit TRBD1. This CDR3 has 14 residues. CDR1 is ENHRY, CDR2 SYGVKD, per germline. Trimming at V came to 3 bases and at J to 9 bases, leaving 10 bases not matched to a gene. CDR3 region: CAISEQGNSNSYTF. CDR3 nucleotides: TGTGCCATCAGTGAACAGGGGAATTCGAACAGCTACACCTTC.